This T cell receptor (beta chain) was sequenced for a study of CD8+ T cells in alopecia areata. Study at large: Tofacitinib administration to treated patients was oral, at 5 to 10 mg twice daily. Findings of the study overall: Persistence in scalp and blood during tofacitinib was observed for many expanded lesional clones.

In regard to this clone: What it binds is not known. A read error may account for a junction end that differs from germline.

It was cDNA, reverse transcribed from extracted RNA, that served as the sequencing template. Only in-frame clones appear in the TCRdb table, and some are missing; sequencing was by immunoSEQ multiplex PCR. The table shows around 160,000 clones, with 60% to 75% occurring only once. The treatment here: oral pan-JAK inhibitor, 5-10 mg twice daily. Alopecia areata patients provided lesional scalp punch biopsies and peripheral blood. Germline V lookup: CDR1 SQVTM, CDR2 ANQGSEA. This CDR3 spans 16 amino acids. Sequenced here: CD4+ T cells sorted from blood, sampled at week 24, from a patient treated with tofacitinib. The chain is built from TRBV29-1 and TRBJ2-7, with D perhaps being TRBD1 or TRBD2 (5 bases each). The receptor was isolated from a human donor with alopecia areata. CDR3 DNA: TGCAGCGTTGTTTCTCCTAGGGGACGGAGCTCCTACGCGCAGTACTTC. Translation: CSVVSPRGRSSYAQYF.